Listed below are T cell receptor beta chains from one sample, sequenced in a study of CD8+ T cells in alopecia areata. The protocol was immunoSEQ multiplex PCR, while the TCRdb copy is restricted to in-frame clones and leaves out a portion. This sample carries about 130,000 clones, approximately 53% of them seen once, and the ten largest clones take 3.5% to 5.5%. Sequenced material: CD4+ T cells sorted from blood, taken at week 0. The source is a human donor with alopecia areata. Both conserved end residues are part of each CDR3. The D gene is left open where the match is weak. The size entry is marked missing in some rows and otherwise reads once, few, many or a size class.

TRBJ2-3 TRBV6-5 - TRBD2 CASSFGTSGGTDTQYF TGTGCCAGCAGTTTCGGGACTAGCGGGGGCACAGATACGCAGTATTTT
TRBJ2-1 TRBV29-1 few TRBD2 CSGKPGLAGLSSYNEQFF TGCAGCGGCAAGCCGGGACTAGCGGGGTTGAGCTCCTACAATGAGCAGTTCTTC
TRBJ2-3 TRBV7-2 - TRBD2 CASSLGSRLAGADTQYF TGTGCCAGCAGCTTAGGAAGTAGGCTAGCGGGCGCAGATACGCAGTATTTT
TRBJ1-3 TRBV9 few - CASSVSGNTIYF TGTGCCAGCAGCGTATCGGGAAACACCATATATTTT
TRBJ1-1 TRBV7-9 - TRBD1 CASSWAGGGTEAFF TGTGCCAGCAGCTGGGCAGGGGGAGGGACTGAAGCTTTCTTT
TRBJ1-2 TRBV23-1 - - CASRRRVPSNYGYTF TGCGCCAGCAGGAGAAGGGTCCCCTCTAACTATGGCTACACCTTC
TRBJ2-3 TRBV10-3 - TRBD2 CAISDSRGGTDTQYF TGTGCCATCAGTGATTCGCGGGGGGGCACAGATACGCAGTATTTT
TRBJ2-5 TRBV5-4 - - CASSFYNEETQYF TGTGCCAGCAGCTTTTACAATGAAGAGACCCAGTACTTC
TRBJ2-5 TRBV6-5 - - CASSYRSSGGTQYF TGTGCCAGCAGTTATCGGTCATCCGGAGGGACCCAGTACTTC
TRBJ2-3 TRBV5-6 - - CASSLSHQRDTQYF TGTGCCAGCAGCTTGTCTCATCAGCGAGATACGCAGTATTTT
TRBJ2-3 TRBV7-2 - TRBD2 CASSSGLAGSTDTQYF TGTGCCAGCAGCTCCGGGTTAGCGGGCAGCACAGATACGCAGTATTTT
TRBJ2-5 TRBV4-3 - TRBD2 CASSQVLAGGDAQYF TGCGCCAGCAGCCAAGTGCTAGCGGGGGGGGACGCCCAGTACTTC
TRBJ2-3 TRBV5-4 - - CASSLFTSTDTQYF TGTGCCAGCAGCTTGTTTACTAGCACAGATACGCAGTATTTT
TRBJ1-2 TRBV9 - - CASSAQTATRGADYGYTF TGTGCCAGCAGCGCTCAGACCGCCACGCGCGGGGCCGACTATGGCTACACCTTC
TRBJ2-5 TRBV7-8 - - CASSFGSGTQYF TGTGCCAGCAGCTTTGGGTCGGGGACCCAGTACTTC
TRBJ2-3 TRBV7-2 once - CASSPRPEGYTDTQYF TGTGCCAGCAGCCCTAGGCCGGAGGGGTACACAGATACGCAGTATTTT
TRBJ2-2 TRBV10-3 - TRBD2 CAINRGGLATTGELFF TGTGCCATCAACCGAGGGGGACTAGCGACAACCGGGGAGCTGTTTTTT
TRBJ2-7 TRBV5-1 - TRBD1 CASSWGQSYEQYF TGCGCCAGCAGCTGGGGACAGTCCTACGAGCAGTACTTC
TRBJ2-7 TRBV29-1 - - CSVSESGTYEQYF TGCAGCGTTTCTGAGTCCGGAACCTACGAGCAGTACTTC
TRBJ2-3 TRBV30 - - CAWIPQAAGPDTQYF TGTGCCTGGATACCTCAAGCGGCGGGACCGGATACGCAGTATTTT
TRBJ2-3 TRBV5-4 - TRBD2 CASSRRSGRERDTQYF TGTGCCAGCAGCCGGCGTAGCGGGAGAGAGAGAGATACGCAGTATTTT
TRBJ1-4 TRBV18 few - CASSPNLDSGEKLFF TGTGCCAGCTCACCTAACTTAGACAGTGGCGAAAAACTGTTTTTT
TRBJ1-3 TRBV7-6 - - CASSNPQRFGNTIYF TGTGCCAGCAGCAACCCCCAGCGTTTCGGAAACACCATATATTTT
TRBJ2-2 TRBV30 - - CAWRLANTGELFF TGTGCCTGGAGACTAGCGAACACCGGGGAGCTGTTTTTT
TRBJ2-7 TRBV5-1 - TRBD1 CASGRDSSYEQYF TGCGCCAGCGGAAGGGACAGCTCCTACGAGCAGTACTTC
TRBJ2-7 TRBV14 few - CASSRSEGSYEQYF TGTGCCAGCAGCCGGAGTGAGGGGTCCTACGAGCAGTACTTC
TRBJ1-1 TRBV7-9 - - CASSTHGGNTEAFF TGTGCCAGCAGCACCCACGGCGGGAACACTGAAGCTTTCTTT
TRBJ2-3 TRBV7-3 - TRBD1 CASSRRQGSTDTQYF TGTGCCAGCAGCCGCAGACAGGGAAGCACAGATACGCAGTATTTT
TRBJ1-2 TRBV5-4 - TRBD1 CASSPSTGEGYTF TGTGCCAGCAGCCCCTCAACAGGGGAAGGCTACACCTTC
TRBJ2-5 TRBV7-8 few - CASSLAQGMWMETQYF TGTGCCAGCAGCTTAGCGCAGGGGATGTGGATGGAGACCCAGTACTTC
TRBJ2-6 TRBV27 - - CASSKLDTSGANVLTF TGTGCCAGCAGCAAACTGGACACCTCTGGGGCCAACGTCCTGACTTTC
TRBJ2-3 TRBV4-1 - TRBD1 CASSRQEPGQGAADTQYF TGCGCCAGCAGCCGCCAAGAACCGGGACAGGGGGCGGCAGATACGCAGTATTTT
TRBJ1-2 TRBV23-1 - TRBD1 CASSQSWDRPLYGYTF TGCGCCAGCAGTCAATCGTGGGACAGGCCTCTATATGGCTACACCTTC
TRBJ1-3 TRBV6-5 - - CASSDSGNTIYF TGTGCCAGCAGCGACTCTGGAAACACCATATATTTT
TRBJ2-3 TRBV14 - - CASSQGATDTQYF TGTGCCAGCAGCCAAGGGGCCACAGATACGCAGTATTTT
TRBJ2-5 TRBV21-1 - - CARLAETQYF TGTGCGAGATTAGCAGAGACCCAGTACTTC
TRBJ2-7 TRBV27 - - CASSSPRGKNSYEQYF TGTGCCAGCAGTTCCCCCAGGGGTAAAAACTCCTACGAGCAGTACTTC
TRBJ2-7 TRBV7-2 - TRBD2 CASSLLAGGVYEQYF TGTGCCAGCAGCTTACTAGCGGGGGGCGTTTACGAGCAGTACTTC
TRBJ2-5 TRBV7-2 - - CASSLWGQMETQYF TGTGCCAGCAGCCTATGGGGGCAGATGGAGACCCAGTACTTC
TRBJ1-5 TRBV4-2 once TRBD1 CASSQETGYNQPQHF TGTGCCAGCAGCCAAGAGACAGGGTACAATCAGCCCCAGCATTTT
TRBJ2-7 TRBV6-6 - - CASSRGSSYEQYF TGTGCCAGTTCGCGGGGAAGCTCCTACGAGCAGTACTTC
TRBJ2-6 TRBV28 few TRBD1 CASSLAGGSGANVLTF TGTGCCAGCAGTCTCGCAGGGGGCTCTGGGGCCAACGTCCTGACTTTC
TRBJ1-2 TRBV7-9 few - CASSLGDGYTF TGTGCCAGCAGCTTAGGGGACGGCTACACCTTC
TRBJ2-3 TRBV7-2 - - CASSFTVTDTQYF TGTGCCAGCAGCTTTACAGTCACAGATACGCAGTATTTT
TRBJ2-5 TRBV5-4 few - CASSLARETQYF TGTGCCAGCAGCTTGGCCAGGGAGACCCAGTACTTC